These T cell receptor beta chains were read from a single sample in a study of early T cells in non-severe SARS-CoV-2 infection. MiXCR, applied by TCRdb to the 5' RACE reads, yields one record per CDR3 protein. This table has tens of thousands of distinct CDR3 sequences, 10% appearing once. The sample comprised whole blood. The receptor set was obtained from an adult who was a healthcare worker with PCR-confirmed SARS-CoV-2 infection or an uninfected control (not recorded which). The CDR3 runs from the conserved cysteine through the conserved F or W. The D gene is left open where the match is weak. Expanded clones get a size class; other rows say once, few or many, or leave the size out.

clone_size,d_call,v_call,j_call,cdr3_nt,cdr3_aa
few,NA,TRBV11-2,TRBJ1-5,TGTGCCAGCAGCTTAAACCAGGTCCAGCCCCAGCATTTT,CASSLNQVQPQHF
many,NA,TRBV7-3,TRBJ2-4,TGTGCCAGCAGCTTAATTTCCGGGGGAACCAAAAACATTCAGTACTTC,CASSLISGGTKNIQYF
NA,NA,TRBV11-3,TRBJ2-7,TGTGCCAGCAGCTCCTCAGGGATCGAGCAGTACTTC,CASSSSGIEQYF
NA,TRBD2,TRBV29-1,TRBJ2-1,TGCAGCTTAATGCGGGGGGTGGGTGAGCAGTTCTTC,CSLMRGVGEQFF
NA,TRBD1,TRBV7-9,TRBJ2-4,TGTGCCAGCAGCCCCTGGGACAGGGGAGATGAAAACATTCAGTACTTC,CASSPWDRGDENIQYF
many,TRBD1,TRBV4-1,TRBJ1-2,TGCGCCAGCAGCCCAGCCGGGACAGGGTGGGACTATGGCTACACCTTC,CASSPAGTGWDYGYTF
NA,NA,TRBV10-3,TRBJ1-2,TGTGCCATCAGTGACCTGTCGACGGGATATGGCTACACCTTC,CAISDLSTGYGYTF
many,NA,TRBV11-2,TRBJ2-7,TGTGCCAGCAGCTTAGGCGCCGCGGGATACGAGCAGTACTTC,CASSLGAAGYEQYF
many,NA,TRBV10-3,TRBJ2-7,TGTGCCATCAGTGAGTCCGTGAGACGAGGCGAGCAGTACTTC,CAISESVRRGEQYF
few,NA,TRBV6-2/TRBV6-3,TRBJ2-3,TGTGCCAGCAGTTCGGGTTTTTCAGATACGCAGTATTTT,CASSSGFSDTQYF
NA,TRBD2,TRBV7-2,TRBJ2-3,TGTGCCGGGAGGGTCCCAGATACGCAGTATTTT,CAGRVPDTQYF
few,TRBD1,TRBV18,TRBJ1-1,TGTGCCAGCTCACCTCTTGTTTCGTCTGGGACAGGGGAGGCTTTCTTT,CASSPLVSSGTGEAFF
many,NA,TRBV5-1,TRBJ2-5,TGCGCCAGCAGCACCAGGACTGAAGAGACCCAGTACTTC,CASSTRTEETQYF
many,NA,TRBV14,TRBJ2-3,TGTGCCAGCAGCCAAGATCTCGAGACACGGAGAGGCAAGGCAGATACGCAGTATTTT,CASSQDLETRRGKADTQYF
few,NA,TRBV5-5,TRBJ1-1,TGTGCCAGCAGCTTCTCCGGAGTCACTGAAGCTTTCTTT,CASSFSGVTEAFF
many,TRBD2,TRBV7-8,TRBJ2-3,TGTGCCAGCAGCCTCGCCAGGGAGGGCCTTCGGGATACGCAGTATTTT,CASSLAREGLRDTQYF
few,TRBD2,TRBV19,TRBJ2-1,TGTGCCAGTAGTTGGCTAGCGGGGGGCCCAAGCTCCTACAATGAGCAGTTCTTC,CASSWLAGGPSSYNEQFF
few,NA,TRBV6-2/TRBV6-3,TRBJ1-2,TGTGCCAGCACCGCTAGCCCCCGCTATGGCTACACCTTC,CASTASPRYGYTF
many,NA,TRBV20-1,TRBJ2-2,TGCAGTGCTAGAGATAATGGGAACACCGGGGAGCTGTTTTTT,CSARDNGNTGELFF
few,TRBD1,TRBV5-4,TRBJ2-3,TGTGCCAGCAGGGGACAGGGGGGCGCGGCACCAAATACGCAGTATTTT,CASRGQGGAAPNTQYF
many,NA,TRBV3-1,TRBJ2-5,TGTGCCAGCAGCCAAAACTTGGGAGTGGGGACCCAGTACTTC,CASSQNLGVGTQYF
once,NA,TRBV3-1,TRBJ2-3,TGTGCCAGCAGCCAAGAAGTCGGGATGGTAGATACGCAGTATTTT,CASSQEVGMVDTQYF
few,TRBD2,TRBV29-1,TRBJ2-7,TGCAGCGTTGAAGCACCGACAGGGACTAGCGGGAGAAGGTACGAGCAGTACTTC,CSVEAPTGTSGRRYEQYF
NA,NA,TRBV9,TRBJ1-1,TGTGCCAGCAGCGCTAACATCGGTACTGAAGCTTTCTTT,CASSANIGTEAFF
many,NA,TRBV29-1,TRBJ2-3,TGCAGCGGCAGCGGACTCACAGATACGCAGTATTTT,CSGSGLTDTQYF
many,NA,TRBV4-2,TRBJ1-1,TGTGCCAGCAGCCTCAAGACAGGCAACACTGAAGCTTTCTTT,CASSLKTGNTEAFF
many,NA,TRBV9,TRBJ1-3,TGTGCCAGCAGCGTAGGGGCTCCCTCTGGAAACACCATATATTTT,CASSVGAPSGNTIYF
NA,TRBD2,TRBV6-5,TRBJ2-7,TGTGCCAGCAGCGAGACTAGCGGGGGCCAATACGAGCAGTACTTC,CASSETSGGQYEQYF